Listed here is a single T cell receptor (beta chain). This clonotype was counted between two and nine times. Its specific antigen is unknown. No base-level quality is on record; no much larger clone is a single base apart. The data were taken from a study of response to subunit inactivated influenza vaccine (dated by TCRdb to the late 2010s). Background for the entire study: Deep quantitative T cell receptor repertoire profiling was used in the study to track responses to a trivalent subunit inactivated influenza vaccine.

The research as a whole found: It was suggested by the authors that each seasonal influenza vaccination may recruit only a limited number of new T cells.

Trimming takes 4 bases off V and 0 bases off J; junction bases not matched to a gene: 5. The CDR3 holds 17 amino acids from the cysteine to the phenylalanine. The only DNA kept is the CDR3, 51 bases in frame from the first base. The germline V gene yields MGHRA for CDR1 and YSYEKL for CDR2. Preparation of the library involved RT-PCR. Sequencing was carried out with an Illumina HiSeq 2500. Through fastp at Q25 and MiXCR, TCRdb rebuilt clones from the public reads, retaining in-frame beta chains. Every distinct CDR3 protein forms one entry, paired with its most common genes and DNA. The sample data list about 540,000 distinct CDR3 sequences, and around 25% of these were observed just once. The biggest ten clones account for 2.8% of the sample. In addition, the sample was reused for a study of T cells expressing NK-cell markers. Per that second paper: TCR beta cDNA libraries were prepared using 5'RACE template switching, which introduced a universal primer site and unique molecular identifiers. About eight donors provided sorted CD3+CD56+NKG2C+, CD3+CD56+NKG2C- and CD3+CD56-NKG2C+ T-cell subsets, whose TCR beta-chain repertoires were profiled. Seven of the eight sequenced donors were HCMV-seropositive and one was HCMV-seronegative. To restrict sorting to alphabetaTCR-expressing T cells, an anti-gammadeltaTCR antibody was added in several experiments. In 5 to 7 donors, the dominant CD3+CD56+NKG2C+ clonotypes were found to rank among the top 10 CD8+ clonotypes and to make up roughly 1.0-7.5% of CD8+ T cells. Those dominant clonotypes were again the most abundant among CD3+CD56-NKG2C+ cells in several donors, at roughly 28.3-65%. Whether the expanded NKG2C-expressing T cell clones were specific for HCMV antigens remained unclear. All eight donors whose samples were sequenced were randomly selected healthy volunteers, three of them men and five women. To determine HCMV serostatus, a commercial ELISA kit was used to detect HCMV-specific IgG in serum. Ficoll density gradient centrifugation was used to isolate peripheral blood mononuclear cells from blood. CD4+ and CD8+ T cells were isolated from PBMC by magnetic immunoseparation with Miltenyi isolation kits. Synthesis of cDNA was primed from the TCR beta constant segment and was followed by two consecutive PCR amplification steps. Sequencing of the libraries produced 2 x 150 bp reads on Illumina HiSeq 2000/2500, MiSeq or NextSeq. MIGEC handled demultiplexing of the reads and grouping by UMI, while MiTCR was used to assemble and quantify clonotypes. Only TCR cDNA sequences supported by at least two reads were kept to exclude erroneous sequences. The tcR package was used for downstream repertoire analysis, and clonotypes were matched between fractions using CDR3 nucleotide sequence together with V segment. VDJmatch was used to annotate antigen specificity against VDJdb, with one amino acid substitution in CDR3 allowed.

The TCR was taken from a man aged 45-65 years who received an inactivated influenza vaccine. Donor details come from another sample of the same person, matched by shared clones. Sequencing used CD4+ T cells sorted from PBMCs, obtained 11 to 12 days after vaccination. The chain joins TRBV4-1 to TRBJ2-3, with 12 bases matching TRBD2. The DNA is TGCGCCAGCAGCCGCCAGACTAGCGGGGGTAGCACAGATACGCAGTATTTT. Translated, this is CASSRQTSGGSTDTQYF.